This TCR beta chain stems from a study of cytomegalovirus exposure and HLA in healthy donors. The CDR3 runs 12 residues. Overall study results and limits: Approximately 160 TCR beta chains were listed as cytomegalovirus-associated. Upon later analysis, TCR association rates were observed to vary by HLA locus, being highest for DRB1 and lowest for HLA-C. Reportedly, HLA-A and HLA-B alleles of most subjects were accurately predicted from TCR beta. Earlier analysis looked at TCR beta V segments, and most were productive about 90% or about 30% of the time.

Regarding this clone: The antigen remains unidentified.

PCR primers comprised 60 Vbeta and 13 Jbeta primers. Using immunoSEQ multiplex PCR, the repertoire was profiled, and TCRdb retains in-frame clones only, with some absent. Here the sample spans roughly 300,000 clones, about nine tenths being singletons. Input material: PBMCs. The chain couples TRBV12-2 to TRBJ1-1; TRBD1, the D gene given by the table, was not confirmed from the DNA. TRBV12-2 is a pseudogene locus. This receptor was identified in a man aged 40-49 years in good health and CMV-seropositive. The chain's CDR3 is CASRPRTGIVFF. The CDR3 region has the DNA TGTGCAAGTCGCCCCAGGACAGGGATTGTTTTCTTT.